This is a list of T cell receptor beta chains from one sample in a study of blood T cell repertoires in COVID-19. This table comes from immunoSEQ multiplex PCR, and its TCRdb copy is limited to in-frame clones, with some not included. Altogether almost 45,000 clones are present, 73% being singletons, with the ten largest covering around 60%. Sequenced: peripheral blood. The receptors shown here come from a man older than 75 with acute or convalescent COVID-19. The CDR3 runs from the conserved cysteine through the conserved F or W. The D gene is left open where the match is weak. Clone sizes are given selectively: once, few, many, or a class where the clone is expanded.

TRBJ1-6 | . | TRBV5-1 | TRBD1 | CASSLVPGGGSPLHF | TGCGCCAGCAGCTTGGTTCCAGGGGGCGGTTCACCCCTCCACTTT
TRBJ1-1 | . | TRBV19 | . | CASSQGTTEAFF | TGTGCCAGTAGTCAGGGGACGACTGAAGCTTTCTTT
TRBJ1-1 | few | TRBV6-5 | TRBD1 | CASVQGAGGTEAFF | TGTGCCAGCGTACAGGGGGCGGGGGGCACTGAAGCTTTCTTT
TRBJ1-2 | . | TRBV6-2/TRBV6-3 | . | CASSPMGRNANYGYTF | TGTGCCAGCAGTCCCATGGGGCGGAACGCTAACTATGGCTACACCTTC
TRBJ2-1 | . | TRBV5-1 | TRBD2 | CASSTLAGGPPSYNEQFF | TGCGCCAGCAGCACCCTAGCGGGAGGGCCCCCCTCCTACAATGAGCAGTTCTTC
TRBJ2-5 | few | TRBV7-9 | . | CASSLAFNQETQYF | TGTGCCAGCAGCTTAGCTTTTAACCAAGAGACCCAGTACTTC
TRBJ2-7 | . | TRBV5-1 | TRBD2 | CASSLAGSGSSSYEQYF | TGCGCCAGCAGCTTGGCGGGTAGCGGGAGTTCAAGCTACGAGCAGTACTTC
TRBJ2-1 | few | TRBV19 | TRBD2 | CASSHFGASGRNEQFF | TGTGCCAGTAGTCATTTCGGGGCTAGCGGGAGAAATGAGCAGTTCTTC
TRBJ2-7 | . | TRBV7-8 | . | CASRRASESYEQYF | TGTGCCAGCAGAAGAGCCAGCGAGTCCTACGAGCAGTACTTC
TRBJ1-5 | . | TRBV7-2 | . | CASSLAPQGQPQHF | TGTGCCAGCAGCTTAGCCCCACAGGGCCAGCCCCAGCATTTT
TRBJ2-1 | . | TRBV5-4 | . | CASSGGNEQFF | TGTGCCAGCAGCGGGGGGAATGAGCAGTTCTTC
TRBJ1-2 | . | TRBV28 | . | CASSSRTDGYTF | TGTGCCAGCAGTTCTCGGACAGATGGCTACACCTTC
TRBJ2-7 | . | TRBV6-5 | . | CASSYSAVSYEQYF | TGTGCCAGCAGTTACTCGGCAGTCTCCTACGAGCAGTACTTC
TRBJ2-1 | . | TRBV12-5 | TRBD2 | CASGSWTSRNEQFF | TGTGCTAGTGGTTCCTGGACTAGTCGGAATGAGCAGTTCTTC
TRBJ2-7 | . | TRBV18 | TRBD2 | CASSQKLAGTYEQYF | TGTGCCAGCTCCCAAAAACTAGCGGGGACCTACGAGCAGTACTTC
TRBJ2-1 | . | TRBV6-5 | . | CASRARMREQFF | TGTGCCAGCAGAGCCCGCATGCGGGAGCAGTTCTTC
TRBJ1-4 | . | TRBV28 | . | CASRPTGRAEKLFF | TGTGCCAGCAGACCCACGGGAAGGGCTGAAAAACTGTTTTTT
TRBJ2-2 | . | TRBV9 | . | CASSVEGLRTGELFF | TGTGCCAGCAGCGTAGAAGGACTTCGCACCGGGGAGCTGTTTTTT
TRBJ2-3 | . | TRBV9 | TRBD2 | CASSVGGRDTDTQYF | TGTGCCAGCAGCGTAGGCGGGAGGGACACAGATACGCAGTATTTT
TRBJ2-5 | once | TRBV11-2 | TRBD1 | CASSLNRGRETQYF | TGTGCCAGCAGCCTTAACAGGGGGAGGGAGACCCAGTACTTC
TRBJ2-2 | . | TRBV7-2 | TRBD2 | CASSSGLAGGGYTGELFF | TGTGCCAGCAGTTCGGGACTAGCGGGAGGAGGTTACACCGGGGAGCTGTTTTTT
TRBJ2-1 | . | TRBV7-8 | TRBD1 | CASSPPWTGVYNEQFF | TGTGCCAGCAGCCCACCCTGGACAGGGGTCTACAATGAGCAGTTCTTC
TRBJ1-2 | . | TRBV7-9 | . | CASSSGDFGYTF | TGTGCCAGCAGCTCCGGGGATTTTGGCTACACCTTC
TRBJ2-1 | . | TRBV11-3 | TRBD2 | CASSFLGLAGHEQFF | TGTGCCAGCAGCTTTTTAGGACTAGCGGGACATGAGCAGTTCTTC
TRBJ1-5 | few | TRBV28 | . | CASSLGGYWQPQHF | TGTGCCAGCAGTTTGGGGGGTTATTGGCAGCCCCAGCATTTT
TRBJ2-1 | few | TRBV18 | . | CASSQGNYNEQFF | TGTGCCAGCTCACAGGGGAACTACAATGAGCAGTTCTTC
TRBJ2-1 | . | TRBV6-6 | . | CASYDSNSYNEQFF | TGTGCCAGCTATGACAGCAACTCCTACAATGAGCAGTTCTTC
TRBJ2-3 | few | TRBV7-2 | TRBD2 | CASSLEGGYTDTQYF | TGTGCCAGCAGCTTAGAGGGAGGGTACACAGATACGCAGTATTTT
TRBJ2-5 | . | TRBV24-1 | TRBD1 | CATSAGTAKETQYF | TGTGCCACCAGTGCCGGGACAGCTAAAGAGACCCAGTACTTC
TRBJ2-5 | many | TRBV6-1 | . | CASSETLLARLQETQYF | TGTGCCAGCAGTGAAACCCTTTTAGCTCGGCTCCAAGAGACCCAGTACTTC
TRBJ2-1 | . | TRBV5-8 | TRBD2 | CASRPSGSGSSGNEQFF | TGTGCCAGCAGGCCTAGCGGGAGTGGTTCTTCCGGGAATGAGCAGTTCTTC
TRBJ2-7 | once | TRBV5-1 | TRBD1 | CASSPWTGGIYEQYF | TGCGCCAGCAGCCCATGGACAGGGGGTATCTACGAGCAGTACTTC
TRBJ2-1 | once | TRBV9 | . | CASSVVAGRYNEQFF | TGTGCCAGCAGCGTAGTGGCGGGAAGATACAATGAGCAGTTCTTC
TRBJ2-5 | . | TRBV9 | TRBD1 | CASSPRQGPETQYF | TGTGCCAGCAGCCCTCGACAGGGGCCAGAGACCCAGTACTTC
TRBJ2-1 | . | TRBV27 | TRBD1 | CASSLNRGPNEQFF | TGTGCCAGCAGTTTAAACAGGGGTCCTAATGAGCAGTTCTTC
TRBJ1-5 | few | TRBV5-8 | TRBD1 | CASSSGQGAWGNQPQHF | TGTGCCAGCAGCTCAGGACAGGGGGCTTGGGGCAATCAGCCCCAGCATTTT
TRBJ2-3 | . | TRBV13 | TRBD2 | CASSLGLAGDTDTQYF | TGTGCCAGCAGCTTGGGACTAGCGGGGGACACAGATACGCAGTATTTT
TRBJ2-1 | few | TRBV18 | TRBD1 | CASSPRGTGTYNEQFF | TGTGCCAGCTCACCAAGGGGGACAGGGACCTACAATGAGCAGTTCTTC
TRBJ2-1 | . | TRBV28 | TRBD2 | CASSFSGRAINEQFF | TGTGCCAGCAGCTTTAGCGGGAGGGCCATCAATGAGCAGTTCTTC
TRBJ1-1 | few | TRBV10-1 | TRBD1 | CASTQRTGSNTEAFF | TGCGCCAGCACCCAGCGGACAGGGTCGAACACTGAAGCTTTCTTT
TRBJ1-2 | . | TRBV5-1 | . | CASSPSGGAHGYTF | TGCGCCAGCAGCCCCTCTGGGGGGGCGCATGGCTACACCTTC
TRBJ1-3 | . | TRBV6-1 | . | CASSEEAGPGNTIYF | TGTGCCAGCAGTGAAGAGGCGGGACCTGGAAACACCATATATTTT